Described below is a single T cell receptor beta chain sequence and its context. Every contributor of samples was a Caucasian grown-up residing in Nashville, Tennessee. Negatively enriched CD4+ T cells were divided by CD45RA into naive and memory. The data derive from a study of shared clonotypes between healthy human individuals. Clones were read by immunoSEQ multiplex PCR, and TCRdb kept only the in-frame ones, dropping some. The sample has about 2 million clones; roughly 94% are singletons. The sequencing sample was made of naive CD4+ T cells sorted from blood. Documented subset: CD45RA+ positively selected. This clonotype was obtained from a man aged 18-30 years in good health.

CDR3 sequence: CASSFQVNTEAFF. CDR3 nucleotides: TGTGCCAGCAGTTTCCAAGTGAACACTGAAGCTTTCTTT. The genes are TRBV28 and TRBJ1-1; D gene ambiguous. Trimming stripped 3 bases from V and 0 bases from J, with 5 bases between. The CDR3 totals 13 residues. Germline-derived CDR1 and CDR2 are MDHEN and SYDVKM.